This T cell receptor (beta chain) was profiled in a study of identical twins. This clonotype has a count of ten or more. This CDR3 has 12 residues. V lost 3 bases and J lost 5, with 7 bases in between. The authors used template switching to add a universal primer site and gave cDNA unique molecular identifiers. TCRdb re-analysed the 5' RACE reads in MiXCR, keeping a single row per CDR3 protein. The repertoire includes roughly 540,000 distinct CDR3 sequences, about 20% of them detected once, and 0.91% sits in the top ten. These same data were also listed under a study on T cells expressing NK-cell markers. This second report adds: Seven sequenced donors out of eight were HCMV-seropositive, one seronegative.

The TCR sequence derives from a young woman in good health. Sequenced input: CD4+ T cells sorted from blood. The V call is TRBV12-3 or TRBV12-4, the J call TRBJ1-1; D uncertain. The CDR3 DNA reads TGTGCCAGCAGTTTTTCGGCGACTGAAGCTTTCTTT. This sequence encodes CASSFSATEAFF.